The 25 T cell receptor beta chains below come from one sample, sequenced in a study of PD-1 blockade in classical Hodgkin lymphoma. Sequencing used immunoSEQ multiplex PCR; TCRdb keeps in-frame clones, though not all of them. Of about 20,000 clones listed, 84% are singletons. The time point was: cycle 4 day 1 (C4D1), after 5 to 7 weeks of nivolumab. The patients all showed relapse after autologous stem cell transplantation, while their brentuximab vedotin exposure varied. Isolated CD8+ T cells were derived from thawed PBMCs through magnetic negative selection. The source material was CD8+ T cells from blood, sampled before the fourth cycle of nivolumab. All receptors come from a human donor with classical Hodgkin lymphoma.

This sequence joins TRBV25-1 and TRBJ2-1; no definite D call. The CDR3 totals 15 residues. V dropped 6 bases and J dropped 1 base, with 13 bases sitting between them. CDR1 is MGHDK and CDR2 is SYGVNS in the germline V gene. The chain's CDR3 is CASRAPGSSYNEQFF. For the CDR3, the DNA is TGTGCCAGCAGGGCCCCCGGGTCGTCCTACAATGAGCAGTTCTTC.

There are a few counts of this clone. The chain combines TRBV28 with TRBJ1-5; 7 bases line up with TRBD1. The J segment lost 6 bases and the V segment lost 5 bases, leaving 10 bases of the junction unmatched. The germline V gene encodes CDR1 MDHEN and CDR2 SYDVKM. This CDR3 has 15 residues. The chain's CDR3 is CASSLRQGSSQPQHF. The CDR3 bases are TGTGCCAGCAGTCTGAGACAGGGATCGAGTCAGCCCCAGCATTTT.

The chain's CDR3 is CASSPLMGLLNYGYTF. The CDR3 DNA follows: TGTGCCAGCAGCCCCCTGATGGGCCTACTTAACTATGGCTACACCTTC. This chain uses TRBV9 with TRBJ1-2; D is ambiguous. CDR3 length equals 16 residues. CDR1 and CDR2 (germline): SGDLS, YYNGEE. V lost 4 bases and J 1 base, leaving 17 bases between the germline ends.

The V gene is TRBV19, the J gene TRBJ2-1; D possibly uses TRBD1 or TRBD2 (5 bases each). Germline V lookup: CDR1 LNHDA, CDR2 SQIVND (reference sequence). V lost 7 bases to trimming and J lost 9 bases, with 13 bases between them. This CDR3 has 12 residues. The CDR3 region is CASMDLGGEQFF. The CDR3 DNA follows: TGTGCCAGTATGGACCTTGGGGGTGAGCAGTTCTTC.

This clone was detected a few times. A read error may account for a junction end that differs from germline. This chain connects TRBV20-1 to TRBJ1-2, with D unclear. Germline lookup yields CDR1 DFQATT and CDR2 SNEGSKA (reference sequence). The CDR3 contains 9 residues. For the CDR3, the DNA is TGCAGTGCTAAATATGGCTACACCTTC. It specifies CSAKYGYTF.

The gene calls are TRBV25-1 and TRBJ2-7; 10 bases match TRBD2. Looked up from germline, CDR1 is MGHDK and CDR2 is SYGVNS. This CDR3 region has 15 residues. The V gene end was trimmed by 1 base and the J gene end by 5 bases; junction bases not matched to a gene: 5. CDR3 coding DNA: TGTGCCAGCAGTGAATTGGAGCGGGGGGGCCACGAGCAGTACTTC. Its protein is CASSELERGGHEQYF.

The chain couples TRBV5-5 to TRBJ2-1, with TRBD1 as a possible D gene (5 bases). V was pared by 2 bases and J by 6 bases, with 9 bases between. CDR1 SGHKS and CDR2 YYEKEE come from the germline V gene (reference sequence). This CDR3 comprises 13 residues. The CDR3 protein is CASSLWGGNEQFF. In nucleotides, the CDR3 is TGTGCCAGCAGCTTATGGGGCGGCAATGAGCAGTTCTTC.

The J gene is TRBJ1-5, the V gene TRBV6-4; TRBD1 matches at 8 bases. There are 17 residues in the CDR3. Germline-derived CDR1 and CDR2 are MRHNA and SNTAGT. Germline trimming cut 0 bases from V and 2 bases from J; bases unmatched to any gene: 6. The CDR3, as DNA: TGTGCCAGCAGTGACTCCTTCGTACAGGGGGGCAATCAGCCCCAGCATTTT. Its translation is CASSDSFVQGGNQPQHF.

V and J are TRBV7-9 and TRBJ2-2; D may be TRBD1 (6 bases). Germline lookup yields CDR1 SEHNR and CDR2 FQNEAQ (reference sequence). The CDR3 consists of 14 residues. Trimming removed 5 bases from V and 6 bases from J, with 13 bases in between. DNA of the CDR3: TGTGCCAGCAGCCTCGATGGGGGCCCCGGGGAGCTGTTTTTT. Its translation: CASSLDGGPGELFF.

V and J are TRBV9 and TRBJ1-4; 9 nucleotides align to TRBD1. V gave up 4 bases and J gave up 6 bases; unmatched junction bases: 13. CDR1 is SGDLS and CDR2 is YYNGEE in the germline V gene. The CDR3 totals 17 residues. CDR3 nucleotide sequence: TGTGCCAGCAGCACAATCCGGGGACAGGGATCGGATGAAAAACTGTTTTTT. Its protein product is CASSTIRGQGSDEKLFF.

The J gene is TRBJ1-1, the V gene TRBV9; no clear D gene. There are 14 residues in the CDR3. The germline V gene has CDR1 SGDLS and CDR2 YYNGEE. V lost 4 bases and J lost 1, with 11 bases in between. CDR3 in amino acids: CASSPDGPNTEAFF. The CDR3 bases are TGTGCCAGCAGCCCGGACGGACCGAACACTGAAGCTTTCTTT.

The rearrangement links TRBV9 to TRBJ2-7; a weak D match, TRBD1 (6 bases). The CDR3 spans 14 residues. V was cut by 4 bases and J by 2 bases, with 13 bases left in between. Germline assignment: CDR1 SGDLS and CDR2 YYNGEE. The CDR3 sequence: CASSPDRKPYEQYF. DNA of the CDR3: TGTGCCAGCAGCCCGGACAGAAAGCCCTACGAGCAGTACTTC. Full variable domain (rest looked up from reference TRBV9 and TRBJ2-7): DSGVTQTPKHLITATGQRVTLRCSPRSGDLSVYWYQQSLDQGLQFLIQYYNGEERAKGNILERFSAQQFPDLHSELNLSSLELGDSALYFCASSPDRKPYEQYFGPGTRLTVT.

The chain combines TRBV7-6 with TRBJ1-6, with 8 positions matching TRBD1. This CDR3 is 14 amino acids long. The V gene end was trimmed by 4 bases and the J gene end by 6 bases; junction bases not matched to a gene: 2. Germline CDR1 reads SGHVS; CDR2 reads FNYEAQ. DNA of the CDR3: TGTGCCAGCAGCTCGACAGGGGCTAATTCACCCCTCCACTTT. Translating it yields CASSSTGANSPLHF. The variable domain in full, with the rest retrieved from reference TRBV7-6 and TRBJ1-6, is GAGVSQSPRYKVTKRGQDVALRCDPISGHVSLYWYRQALGQGPEFLTYFNYEAQQDKSGLPNDRFSAERPEGSISTLTIQRTEQRDSAMYRCASSSTGANSPLHFGNGTRLTVT.

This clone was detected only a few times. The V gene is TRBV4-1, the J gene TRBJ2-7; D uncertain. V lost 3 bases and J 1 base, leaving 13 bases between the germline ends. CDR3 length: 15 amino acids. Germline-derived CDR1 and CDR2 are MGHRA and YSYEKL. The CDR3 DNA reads TGCGCCAGCAGCCATGGTCTGCGGAATTCCTACGAGCAGTACTTC. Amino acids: CASSHGLRNSYEQYF.

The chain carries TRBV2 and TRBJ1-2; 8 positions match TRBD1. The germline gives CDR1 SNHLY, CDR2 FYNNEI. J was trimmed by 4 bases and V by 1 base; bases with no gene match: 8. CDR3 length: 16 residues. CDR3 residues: CASSEVLTGAPYGYTF. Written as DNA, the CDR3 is TGTGCCAGCAGTGAAGTGTTGACAGGGGCCCCCTATGGCTACACCTTC.

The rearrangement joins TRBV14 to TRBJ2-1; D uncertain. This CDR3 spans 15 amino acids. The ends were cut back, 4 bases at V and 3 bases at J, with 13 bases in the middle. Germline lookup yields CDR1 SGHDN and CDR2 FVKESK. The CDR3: CASSREKTGYNEQFF. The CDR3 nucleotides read TGTGCCAGCAGCCGAGAGAAGACCGGCTACAATGAGCAGTTCTTC.

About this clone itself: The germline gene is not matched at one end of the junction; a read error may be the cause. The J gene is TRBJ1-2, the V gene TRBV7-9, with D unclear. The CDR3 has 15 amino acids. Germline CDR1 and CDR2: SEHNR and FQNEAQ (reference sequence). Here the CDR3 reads CASNLAAQSNYGYTF. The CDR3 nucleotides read TGTGCCAGCAACTTAGCGGCACAGTCTAACTATGGCTACACCTTC.

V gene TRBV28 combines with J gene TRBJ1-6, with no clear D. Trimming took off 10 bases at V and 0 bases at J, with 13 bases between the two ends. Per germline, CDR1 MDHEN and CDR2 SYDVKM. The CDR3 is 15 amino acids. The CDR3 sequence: CATRYPSSYNSPLHF. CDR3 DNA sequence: TGTGCCACCAGGTATCCCAGCTCCTATAATTCACCCCTCCACTTT. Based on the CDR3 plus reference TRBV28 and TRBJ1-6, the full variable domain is DVKVTQSSRYLVKRTGEKVFLECVQDMDHENMFWYRQDPGLGLRLIYFSYDVKMKEKGDIPEGYSVSREKKERFSLILESASTNQTSMYLCATRYPSSYNSPLHFGNGTRLTVT.

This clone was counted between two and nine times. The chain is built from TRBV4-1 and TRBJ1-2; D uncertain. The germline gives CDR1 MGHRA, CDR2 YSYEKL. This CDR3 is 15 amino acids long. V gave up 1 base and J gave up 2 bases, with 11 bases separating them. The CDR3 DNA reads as TGCGCCAGCAGCCAAGCGAGGATCGACAACTATGGCTACACCTTC. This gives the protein CASSQARIDNYGYTF.

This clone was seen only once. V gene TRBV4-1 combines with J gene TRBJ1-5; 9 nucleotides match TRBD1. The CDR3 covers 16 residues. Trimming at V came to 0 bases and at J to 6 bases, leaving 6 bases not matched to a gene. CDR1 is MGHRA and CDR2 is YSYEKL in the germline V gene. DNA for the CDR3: TGCGCCAGCAGCCAAGATCCGGGACAGGGCATTCAGCCCCAGCATTTT. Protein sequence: CASSQDPGQGIQPQHF.

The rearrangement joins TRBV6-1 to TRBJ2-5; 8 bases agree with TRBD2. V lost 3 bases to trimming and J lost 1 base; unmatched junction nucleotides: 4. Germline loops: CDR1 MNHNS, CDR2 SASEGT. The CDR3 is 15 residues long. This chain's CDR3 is CASSDERGRQETQYF. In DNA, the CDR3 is TGTGCCAGCAGTGATGAGCGGGGGCGCCAAGAGACCCAGTACTTC.

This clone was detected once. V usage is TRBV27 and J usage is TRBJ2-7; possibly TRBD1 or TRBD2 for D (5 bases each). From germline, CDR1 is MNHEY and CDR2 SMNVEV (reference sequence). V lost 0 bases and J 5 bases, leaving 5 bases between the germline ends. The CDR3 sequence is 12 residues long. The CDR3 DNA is TGTGCCAGCAGTTTATCGGGGGACGAGCAGTACTTC. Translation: CASSLSGDEQYF.

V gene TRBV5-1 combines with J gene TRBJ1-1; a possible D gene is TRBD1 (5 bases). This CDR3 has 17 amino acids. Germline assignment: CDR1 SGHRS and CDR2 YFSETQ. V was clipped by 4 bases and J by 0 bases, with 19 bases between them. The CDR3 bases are TGCGCCAGCAGCACCTCATCGTTTGGGGCCATGAACACTGAAGCTTTCTTT. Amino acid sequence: CASSTSSFGAMNTEAFF.

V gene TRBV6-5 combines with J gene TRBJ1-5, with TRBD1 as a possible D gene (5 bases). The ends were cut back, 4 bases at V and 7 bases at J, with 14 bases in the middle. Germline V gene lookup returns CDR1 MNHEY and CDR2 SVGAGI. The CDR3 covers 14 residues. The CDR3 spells CASSSPGPHQPQHF. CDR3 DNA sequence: TGTGCCAGCAGTTCACCGGGACCTCACCAGCCCCAGCATTTT.

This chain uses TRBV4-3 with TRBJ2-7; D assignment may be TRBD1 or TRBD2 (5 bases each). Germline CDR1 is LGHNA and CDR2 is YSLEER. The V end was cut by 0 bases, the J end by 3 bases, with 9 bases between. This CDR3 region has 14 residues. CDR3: CASSQDRGHYEQYF. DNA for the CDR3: TGCGCCAGCAGCCAAGACCGGGGCCACTACGAGCAGTACTTC.